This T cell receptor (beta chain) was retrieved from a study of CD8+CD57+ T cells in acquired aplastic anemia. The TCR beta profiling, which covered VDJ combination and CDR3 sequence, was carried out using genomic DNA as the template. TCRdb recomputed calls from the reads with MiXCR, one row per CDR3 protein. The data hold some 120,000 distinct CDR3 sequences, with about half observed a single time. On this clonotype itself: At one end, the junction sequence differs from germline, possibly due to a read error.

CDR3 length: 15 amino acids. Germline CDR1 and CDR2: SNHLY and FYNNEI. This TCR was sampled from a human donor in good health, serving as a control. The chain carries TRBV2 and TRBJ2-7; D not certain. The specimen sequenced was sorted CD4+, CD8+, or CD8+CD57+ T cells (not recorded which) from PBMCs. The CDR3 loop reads CASSQEADSAYGQYF. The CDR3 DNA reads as TGTGCCAGCAGTCAAGAGGCCGATTCGGCCTACGGGCAGTACTTC. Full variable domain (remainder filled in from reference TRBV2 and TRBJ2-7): EPEVTQTPSHQVTQMGQEVILRCVPISNHLYFYWYRQILGQKVEFLVSFYNNEISEKSEIFDDQFSVERPDGSNFTLKIRSTKLEDSAMYFCASSQEADSAYGQYFGPGTRLTVT.